This entry lists 18 T cell receptor beta chains sequenced from one sample in a study of regulatory dendritic cells for organ transplantation. Assay: immunoSEQ multiplex PCR; the TCRdb copy retains only in-frame clones and omits some. The sample consists of 5,500 to 7,000 clones, around 65% of them appearing once. The sequencing input was memory CD8+ T cells from blood. Subset of the sample: CD45RO+ memory T cells. These receptors all stem from a human donor in good health.

J is TRBJ1-3 and V is TRBV4-3; tentative D call: TRBD1 (6 bases). This CDR3 contains 15 residues. V gave up 4 bases and J gave up 4 bases, with 14 bases separating them. Germline V CDR1 and CDR2: LGHNA, YSLEER. CDR3 DNA sequence: TGCGCCAGCAGCCCCACAGGGAAGAGGGGAAACACCATATATTTT. It specifies CASSPTGKRGNTIYF.

The chain combines TRBV5-6 with TRBJ2-1; D perhaps matches TRBD2 (7 bases). The CDR3 runs 15 residues. Germline assignment: CDR1 SGHDT and CDR2 YYEEEE. The V and J ends lost 3 bases and 8 bases respectively, with 18 bases between them. For the CDR3, the DNA is TGTGCCAGCAGCTGGGGGGGCCTGAACCTCTATGAGCAGTTCTTC. Protein product: CASSWGGLNLYEQFF.

The genes are TRBV4-3 and TRBJ2-1; 7 bases match TRBD2. The CDR3 is 13 amino acids. CDR1 is LGHNA and CDR2 is YSLEER in the germline V gene. The V and J ends lost 3 bases and 6 bases, in that order; junction bases with no gene match: 2. CDR3 protein: CASSQGGGNEQFF. CDR3 bases: TGCGCCAGCAGCCAGGGCGGGGGCAATGAGCAGTTCTTC.

The chain couples TRBV6-5 to TRBJ2-2; TRBD1 aligns across 8 bases. From germline, CDR1 is MNHEY and CDR2 SVGAGI. This CDR3 is built from 15 residues. The J segment lost 6 bases and the V segment lost 2 bases, leaving 5 bases of the junction unmatched. CDR3 amino acids: CASSYGAGGPGELFF. The CDR3 DNA reads as TGTGCCAGCAGTTACGGGGCAGGGGGCCCCGGGGAGCTGTTTTTT.

This clone turned up a few times. The rearrangement links TRBV19 to TRBJ1-4, with 7 bases fitting TRBD1. The CDR3 covers 16 residues. Per the germline V gene, CDR1 is LNHDA and CDR2 is SQIVND (reference sequence). J lost 4 bases, V lost 6 bases, and 11 bases had no gene match. The CDR3 is CASRWDWTGNNEKLFF. The DNA of the CDR3 is TGTGCCAGTAGATGGGATTGGACAGGTAATAATGAAAAACTGTTTTTT.

This clone was observed a handful of times. J is TRBJ2-7 and V is TRBV7-9; a weak D match, TRBD1 (6 bases). Germline-derived CDR1 and CDR2 are SEHNR and FQNEAQ (reference sequence). The V and J ends lost 2 bases and 0 bases respectively, with 17 bases between them. CDR3 length: 17 residues. The CDR3 bases are TGTGCCAGCAGCTTATTCCCCTCGGACAGTAGCTCCTACGAGCAGTACTTC. It specifies CASSLFPSDSSSYEQYF. The full variable domain, its missing parts supplied by reference TRBV7-9 and TRBJ2-7, is DTGVSQNPRHKITKRGQNVTFRCDPISEHNRLYWYRQTLGQGPEFLTYFQNEAQLEKSRLLSDRFSAERPKGSFSTLEIQRTEQGDSAMYLCASSLFPSDSSSYEQYFGPGTRLTVT.

This chain connects TRBV7-9 to TRBJ1-1, with TRBD1 identical over 9 bases. The CDR3 sequence is 13 residues long. Germline V gene sequence: CDR1 SEHNR, CDR2 FQNEAQ (reference sequence). Losses at the gene ends were 6 bases for V and 4 bases for J; bases not matched to a gene: 3. The CDR3 nucleotides read TGTGCCAGCAGAACAGGGGGCTTCACTGAAGCTTTCTTT. This gives the protein CASRTGGFTEAFF.

The chain carries TRBV19 and TRBJ1-1, with D hard to call. The CDR3 extends over 14 amino acids. The germline CDR1 and CDR2 sequences are LNHDA and SQIVND (reference sequence). V lost 4 bases to trimming and J lost 11 bases, with 20 bases between them. DNA for the CDR3: TGTGCCAGTAGTACTCGAAACCCGGTTGGGGAGGCTTTCTTT. Protein sequence: CASSTRNPVGEAFF. The whole variable domain, filled in from reference TRBV19 and TRBJ1-1, reads DGGITQSPKYLFRKEGQNVTLSCEQNLNHDAMYWYRQDPGQGLRLIYYSQIVNDFQKGDIAEGYSVSREKKESFPLTVTSAQKNPTAFYLCASSTRNPVGEAFFGQGTRLTVV.

The chain joins TRBV6-4 to TRBJ1-1, with 11 bases that match TRBD1. The germline V gene has CDR1 MRHNA and CDR2 SNTAGT. The CDR3 extends over 12 amino acids. The V segment lost 3 bases and the J segment 10 bases; nucleotides outside the gene matches: 1. CDR3 sequence reads: CASSEGTGGAFF. DNA for the CDR3: TGTGCCAGCAGTGAAGGGACAGGGGGAGCTTTCTTT.

This clone was seen more than once but under ten times. V gene TRBV19 combines with J gene TRBJ2-7; D not certain. Germline V gene sequence: CDR1 LNHDA, CDR2 SQIVND (reference sequence). V was trimmed by 3 bases and J by 0 bases, leaving 15 bases between them. CDR3 length: 16 amino acids. CDR3 DNA: TGTGCCAGTAGTATCGGGTTACACCAGAGCTCCTACGAGCAGTACTTC. Protein product: CASSIGLHQSSYEQYF. The full variable domain, rest sourced from reference TRBV19 and TRBJ2-7, is DGGITQSPKYLFRKEGQNVTLSCEQNLNHDAMYWYRQDPGQGLRLIYYSQIVNDFQKGDIAEGYSVSREKKESFPLTVTSAQKNPTAFYLCASSIGLHQSSYEQYFGPGTRLTVT.

The CDR3, as DNA: TGTGCCAGCAGCTTCCCACTAGCGGGTAAAGAGACCCAGTACTTC. This sequence encodes CASSFPLAGKETQYF. The rearrangement links TRBV7-2 to TRBJ2-5; 9 bases line up with TRBD2. With 3 bases clipped from V and 3 bases from J, the junction kept 5 bases outside the gene matches. CDR1 is SGHTA and CDR2 is FQGNSA in the germline V gene. The CDR3 covers 15 residues.

The chain has TRBV4-1 and TRBJ2-2; perhaps TRBD2 as D (6 bases). V was shortened by 0 bases and J by 6 bases, with 26 bases between the two germline ends. The CDR3 is 20 amino acids. Per the germline V gene, CDR1 is MGHRA and CDR2 is YSYEKL. The DNA for the CDR3 is TGCGCCAGCAGCCAAGATCTGGAGGGTAGTGTCGTAAAGGACGCCGGGGAGCTGTTTTTT. This gives the protein CASSQDLEGSVVKDAGELFF.

This clone occurred a few times. The J gene is TRBJ1-1, the V gene TRBV6-6, with TRBD1 matching 7 bases. This CDR3 contains 13 residues. Germline V CDR1 and CDR2: MNHNY, SVGAGI (reference sequence). Trimming at V came to 4 bases and at J to 8 bases, leaving 7 bases not matched to a gene. In DNA, the CDR3 is TGTGCCAGCAGTTTCCCGATGACAGGGGAAGCTTTCTTT. Protein sequence: CASSFPMTGEAFF.

The V call is TRBV7-9, the J call TRBJ2-4, with D perhaps TRBD2 (5 bases). The CDR3 sequence is 16 residues long. In germline, CDR1 is SEHNR, CDR2 FQNEAQ (reference sequence). The germline V and J ends were trimmed by 6 bases and 2 bases, with 17 bases remaining between them. The CDR3 reads CASSSRDGLSKNIQYF. For the CDR3, the DNA is TGTGCCAGCAGTTCTCGGGATGGGCTATCCAAAAACATTCAGTACTTC.

Regarding this clone: One junction end disagrees with the germline gene, perhaps due to a read error. The chain links TRBV11-2 to TRBJ2-5, with 7 bases matching TRBD1. Germline values: CDR1 SGHAT, CDR2 FQNNGV. CDR3 length: 15 residues. The CDR3 sequence is CASSQEDRVRETQYF. The CDR3 bases are TGCGCCAGCAGCCAAGAAGACAGGGTGAGGGAGACCCAGTACTTC.

The CDR3 loop is CASSSDEAGWEKLFF. The CDR3 DNA reads TGTGCCAGCAGCTCCGACGAAGCGGGGTGGGAAAAACTGTTTTTT. The chain combines TRBV5-6 with TRBJ1-4; no clear D. Germline CDR1 and CDR2: SGHDT and YYEEEE. CDR3 length: 15 amino acids. The V end was cut by 3 bases, the J end by 8 bases, with 17 bases between.

This clone was seen just once. The chain has TRBV4-2 and TRBJ2-3, with TRBD2 matching over 9 bases. Germline V lookup: CDR1 LGHNA, CDR2 YNFKEQ. CDR3 length: 18 amino acids. The V gene end was trimmed by 5 bases and the J gene end by 0 bases; junction bases not matched to a gene: 12. The CDR3 region is CASSSWGGGDISTDTQYF. The CDR3 region has the DNA TGTGCCAGCAGCTCATGGGGCGGGGGGGACATTAGCACAGATACGCAGTATTTT.

This clone was found a few times. V is TRBV6-5 and J is TRBJ1-2; 7 nucleotides align to TRBD1. The CDR3 spans 13 residues. Germline V gene sequence: CDR1 MNHEY, CDR2 SVGAGI. V lost 11 bases and J lost 2; bases outside the gene matches: 8. Written as DNA, the CDR3 is TGTGCCGCAGGACAGGAGGGCAACTATGGCTACACCTTC. The encoded protein is CAAGQEGNYGYTF.